The 25 T cell receptor beta chains given below trace back to one sample, sequenced in a study of T cell responses to AZD1222 COVID-19 vaccine (dated by TCRdb to the early 2020s). Reading the label with the study, this specimen's time point is: baseline before first vaccination. Library preparation employed the immunoSEQ multiplex PCR assay. TCRdb's version of the immuneACCESS table is confined to in-frame rearrangements and falls short of the full clone set. An unresolved V gene accounts for under half of the shortfall where checked; the remainder is of unknown origin. Recorded for this sample are approximately 130,000 clones; over 85% of them occurred a single time. Under 3.5% of the sample comes from the top ten. Sequenced material: peripheral blood, taken on day 0 of AZD1222 vaccination. The receptors originated from an adult in good health.

This clone was seen only once. The rearrangement joins TRBV10-3 to TRBJ1-2; possibly TRBD1 for D (5 bases). CDR1 ENHRY and CDR2 SYGVKD come from the germline V gene. Trimming pared 6 bases from V and 4 bases from J, leaving 12 bases between. CDR3 length: 13 amino acids. The CDR3 DNA reads TGTGCCATCAGCAAGGGGAATAGCTATGGCTACACCTTC. This gives the protein CAISKGNSYGYTF.

The V gene is TRBV7-2, the J gene TRBJ2-6; D not certain. The germline gives CDR1 SGHTA, CDR2 FQGNSA. The CDR3 has 15 amino acids. The V gene lost 5 bases and the J gene lost 1 base, with 9 bases spanning the gap. In DNA form, the CDR3 reads TGTGCCAGCAGCCCGCCCTTATCTGGGGCCAACGTCCTGACTTTC. Amino acid sequence: CASSPPLSGANVLTF. Drawing the rest from reference TRBV7-2 and TRBJ2-6, the complete variable domain is GAGVSQSPSNKVTEKGKDVELRCDPISGHTALYWYRQSLGQGLEFLIYFQGNSAPDKSGLPSDRFSAERTGGSVSTLTIQRTQQEDSAVYLCASSPPLSGANVLTFGAGSRLTVL.

The V call is TRBV5-1, the J call TRBJ1-4; TRBD1 might be the D (6 bases). CDR1 is SGHRS and CDR2 is YFSETQ in the germline V gene. V was trimmed by 4 bases and J by 4 bases, leaving 8 bases between them. CDR3 length: 13 residues. The CDR3 DNA is TGCGCCAGCAGCGAACAGGGTAATGAAAAACTGTTTTTT. Translated: CASSEQGNEKLFF.

V usage is TRBV5-6 and J usage is TRBJ1-1, with D perhaps matching TRBD1 (5 bases). Germline CDR1 is SGHDT and CDR2 is YYEEEE. The CDR3 is 15 residues long. Between the trimmed V and J ends, which lost 4 bases and 4 bases, there was a span of 17 bases. The CDR3 sequence is CASSVDAQGRTEAFF. CDR3 sequence (DNA): TGTGCCAGCAGCGTAGATGCCCAGGGTCGCACTGAAGCTTTCTTT.

The gene calls are TRBV19 and TRBJ1-2; D call uncertain. Germline V CDR1 and CDR2: LNHDA, SQIVND (reference sequence). The CDR3 covers 14 residues. Between the trimmed V and J ends, which lost 7 bases and 0 bases, there was a span of 12 bases. The CDR3 sequence: CASTPLGSNYGYTF. The CDR3 DNA reads TGTGCCAGTACCCCGCTTGGCTCTAACTATGGCTACACCTTC.

The chain recombines TRBV9 with TRBJ2-7; the D gene could be TRBD1 or TRBD2 (6 bases each). The V and J ends lost 4 bases and 0 bases respectively, with 14 bases between them. The germline CDR1 and CDR2 sequences are SGDLS and YYNGEE. This CDR3 has 15 amino acids. The CDR3 region is CASSPDGGRSYEQYF. The CDR3 DNA reads TGTGCCAGCAGCCCAGATGGGGGGCGCTCCTACGAGCAGTACTTC. The variable domain in full, with the rest retrieved from reference TRBV9 and TRBJ2-7, is DSGVTQTPKHLITATGQRVTLRCSPRSGDLSVYWYQQSLDQGLQFLIQYYNGEERAKGNILERFSAQQFPDLHSELNLSSLELGDSALYFCASSPDGGRSYEQYFGPGTRLTVT.

The chain couples TRBV3-1 (or the pseudogene TRBV3-2) to TRBJ1-1; the D gene is possibly TRBD1 (5 bases). The CDR3 covers 14 residues. Looked up from germline, CDR1 is LGHDT and CDR2 is YNNKEL (reference sequence). V lost 1 base and J lost 3, with 9 bases in between. CDR3 region: CASSQGGRDTEAFF. In nucleotides, the CDR3 is TGTGCCAGCAGCCAAGGGGGCAGGGACACTGAAGCTTTCTTT.

The chain combines TRBV5-4 with TRBJ1-6; unclear D gene. The CDR3 spans 15 residues. Germline CDR1 and CDR2: SGHNT and YYREEE (reference sequence). Trimming shortened V by 0 bases and J by 7 bases, and 11 bases separated the two germline ends. CDR3 in DNA: TGTGCCAGCAGCTTGGTGCCAGAAGGAAATTCACCCCTCCACTTT. This encodes CASSLVPEGNSPLHF.

The V call is TRBV3-1 (or the pseudogene TRBV3-2), the J call TRBJ2-1, with 7 bases that match TRBD2. The germline V gene has CDR1 LGHDT and CDR2 YNNKEL (reference sequence). The CDR3 contains 14 residues. Trimming took 4 bases from V and 4 from J; bases not matched to a gene: 4. CDR3 bases: TGTGCCAGCAGCCCCTGGACTAGTTACAATGAGCAGTTCTTC. Translating gives CASSPWTSYNEQFF.

The J gene is TRBJ1-3, the V gene TRBV7-3; no clear D. This CDR3 has 16 amino acids. Germline loops: CDR1 SGHTA, CDR2 FQGTGA. Trimming shortened V by 0 bases and J by 2 bases, and 11 bases separated the two germline ends. This CDR3 is CASSLTGRVPGNTIYF. In DNA, the CDR3 is TGTGCCAGCAGCTTAACGGGTCGGGTCCCTGGAAACACCATATATTTT.

The chain is built from TRBV27 and TRBJ1-5; no clear D. Germline values: CDR1 MNHEY, CDR2 SMNVEV (reference sequence). This CDR3 is built from 14 residues. V was trimmed by 0 bases and J by 4 bases, leaving 7 bases between them. For the CDR3, the DNA is TGTGCCAGCAGTTTATCGGGGTTAAATCAGCCCCAGCATTTT. As protein: CASSLSGLNQPQHF.

V is TRBV28 and J is TRBJ1-2, with TRBD1 matching 7 bases. The junction had 4 bases not matched to a gene; V was cut back by 5 bases and J by 4 bases. In germline, CDR1 is MDHEN, CDR2 SYDVKM. This CDR3 spans 13 amino acids. CDR3 amino acids: CASSLPGGYGYTF. CDR3 DNA sequence: TGTGCCAGCAGTCTCCCAGGGGGCTATGGCTACACCTTC.

This chain's CDR3 is CASSHPPGVFDEQFF. CDR3 coding DNA: TGTGCCAGCAGCCACCCCCCGGGAGTATTCGATGAGCAGTTCTTC. This rearrangement joins TRBV3-1 (or the pseudogene TRBV3-2) to TRBJ2-1, with D perhaps matching TRBD2 (6 bases). Trimming left V 3 bases short and J 8 bases short, with 17 bases between. Germline V gene data show CDR1 as LGHDT and CDR2 as YNNKEL (reference sequence). This CDR3 is 15 amino acids long.

V gene TRBV24-1 combines with J gene TRBJ1-2, with D tentatively TRBD1 (6 bases). Germline CDR1 KGHDR, CDR2 SFDVKD. V dropped 4 bases and J dropped 2 bases, with 10 bases sitting between them. The CDR3 covers 14 residues. The DNA of the CDR3 is TGTGCCACCAGTGAACCGGGACAAAACTATGGCTACACCTTC. This translates into CATSEPGQNYGYTF.

Here the CDR3 reads CASSPILAGGGEQFF. In DNA, the CDR3 is TGTGCCAGCAGCCCCATACTAGCGGGAGGGGGTGAGCAGTTCTTC. The chain combines TRBV3-1 (or the pseudogene TRBV3-2) with TRBJ2-1; 13 bases agree with TRBD2. V was pared by 4 bases and J by 9 bases, with 6 bases of the junction left unmatched. Germline V gene lookup returns CDR1 LGHDT and CDR2 YNNKEL (reference sequence). The CDR3 totals 15 residues.

The V call is TRBV19, the J call TRBJ2-1; a possible D gene is TRBD2 (5 bases). The CDR3 covers 15 residues. Germline loops: CDR1 LNHDA, CDR2 SQIVND (reference sequence). V was cut by 5 bases and J by 0 bases, with 11 bases left in between. The CDR3 spells CASSYQRSSYNEQFF. The CDR3 DNA reads TGTGCCAGTAGTTACCAGCGGAGCTCCTACAATGAGCAGTTCTTC.

This clone was seen only once. The chain carries TRBV28 and TRBJ1-1; D is ambiguous. Per germline, CDR1 MDHEN and CDR2 SYDVKM. This CDR3 is 12 amino acids long. V gave up 3 bases and J gave up 4 bases, with 6 bases separating them. The CDR3 nucleotides are TGTGCCAGCAGTTTTGAAGGCACTGAAGCTTTCTTT. It codes for CASSFEGTEAFF.

This clone is a singleton in its sample. The J gene is TRBJ1-5, the V gene TRBV28; D ambiguous. Germline assignment: CDR1 MDHEN and CDR2 SYDVKM. Trimming pared 6 bases from V and 2 bases from J, leaving 14 bases between. The CDR3 runs to 15 residues. The CDR3 loop is CASSRQDSGNQPQHF. CDR3 in DNA: TGTGCCAGCAGCCGACAAGATTCTGGCAATCAGCCCCAGCATTTT.

This chain connects TRBV6-5 to TRBJ2-2; 7 nucleotides match TRBD2. Germline loops: CDR1 MNHEY, CDR2 SVGAGI. J gave up 5 bases and V 2 bases, and 8 bases lay outside the gene matches. The CDR3 is made up of 16 amino acids. The CDR3 nucleotides are TGTGCCAGCAGTTACAGGGCTAGCGGTGGTACCGGGGAGCTGTTTTTT. Protein product: CASSYRASGGTGELFF.

The genes are TRBV13 and TRBJ2-7, with 9 bases aligning to TRBD1. Germline assignment: CDR1 PRHDT and CDR2 FYEKMQ (reference sequence). The ends lost 5 bases at V and 3 bases at J; junction bases unmatched: 11. This CDR3 contains 16 residues. The CDR3 region is CASSLHGDREIYEQYF. In nucleotides, the CDR3 is TGTGCCAGCAGCCTGCACGGGGACAGGGAAATCTACGAGCAGTACTTC. Full variable domain (missing parts from reference TRBV13 and TRBJ2-7): AAGVIQSPRHLIKEKRETATLKCYPIPRHDTVYWYQQGPGQDPQFLISFYEKMQSDKGSIPDRFSAQQFSDYHSELNMSSLELGDSALYFCASSLHGDREIYEQYFGPGTRLTVT.

This clone occurred once. The chain links TRBV7-2 to TRBJ2-3; D gene unclear. Per the germline V gene, CDR1 is SGHTA and CDR2 is FQGNSA. Trimming left V 2 bases short and J 4 bases short, with 7 bases between. The length of the CDR3 is 13 residues. The DNA for the CDR3 is TGTGCCAGCAGCTTATCTGCCTCAGATACGCAGTATTTT. It translates to CASSLSASDTQYF.

V is TRBV2 and J is TRBJ2-6, with a possible D match to TRBD2 (6 bases). This CDR3 is built from 14 residues. Trimming cost V 8 bases and J 2 bases, with 10 bases left between them. Germline CDR1 and CDR2: SNHLY and FYNNEI. CDR3 bases: TGTGCCAGCGGGCGCGGGACTGGGGCCAACGTCCTGACTTTC. Its translation: CASGRGTGANVLTF.

This chain connects TRBV7-9 to TRBJ1-5; D is ambiguous. The CDR3 spans 15 residues. Germline V lookup: CDR1 SEHNR, CDR2 FQNEAQ (reference sequence). The V and J ends lost 5 bases and 3 bases respectively, with 14 bases between them. The CDR3 region is CASSGGSTPNQPQHF. As DNA, the CDR3 is TGTGCCAGCAGCGGAGGGTCCACTCCCAATCAGCCCCAGCATTTT.

V usage is TRBV27 and J usage is TRBJ2-7; the D gene is possibly TRBD2 (6 bases). CDR1 and CDR2 (germline): MNHEY, SMNVEV (reference sequence). This CDR3 region has 14 residues. The V gene lost 0 bases and the J gene lost 5 bases, with 11 bases spanning the gap. CDR3: CASSLSKTGDEQYF. The CDR3 nucleotides are TGTGCCAGCAGTTTATCGAAAACGGGAGACGAGCAGTACTTC.

The chain uses TRBV24-1 and TRBJ1-5; D is unclear. V lost 5 bases, J lost 7 bases, and 11 bases lay in between. Germline V gene data show CDR1 as KGHDR and CDR2 as SFDVKD. CDR3 length: 13 amino acids. CDR3 sequence reads: CATSVGLRQPQHF. In DNA, the CDR3 is TGTGCCACCAGTGTGGGTTTACGCCAGCCCCAGCATTTT.